This TCR beta chain was sequenced for a study of blood T cells in healthy people across ages. This clonotype showed up just a few times. For the second PCR, which ran for about 7 to 11 cycles, a sample-barcoded 5' primer and a J-beta primer mix were used. TCRdb re-analysed the 5' RACE reads in MiXCR, keeping a single row per CDR3 protein. Here the sample spans some 880,000 distinct CDR3 sequences, roughly 34% being singletons. V was clipped by 4 bases and J by 1 base; unmatched bases: 6. This CDR3 region has 16 residues. Germline CDR1 and CDR2: MNHNY and SVGAGI (reference sequence). V and J are TRBV6-6 and TRBJ1-5; 8 bases line up with TRBD1. Sample: blood. This receptor was taken from a man aged 18 to 29 in good health. The CDR3 loop reads CASSSRTGTSNQPQHF. CDR3 sequence (DNA): TGTGCCAGCAGTTCTAGGACAGGGACAAGCAATCAGCCCCAGCATTTT.